Given below is one T cell receptor beta chain in context. TCR beta sequencing covered blood CD8+ and CD4+ T cells. These data are taken from a study of CD8 T cells in Susac syndrome. The V gene's germline CDR1 is SGHTA and CDR2 FQGTGA. V was pared by 4 bases and J by 7 bases, with 15 bases between. The CDR3 covers 14 residues. RNA totalling roughly 0.45 to 1 ug underwent reverse transcription with random hexamers. TCRdb ran MiXCR on the immunoSEQ multiplex PCR reads and lists one entry per CDR3 protein. The repertoire has 150,000 to 200,000 distinct CDR3 sequences, almost 96% of them found once; the top ten carry roughly 0.095%.

The gene calls are TRBV7-3 and TRBJ2-3; D is possibly TRBD1 (6 bases). Sequences were obtained from CD4+ T cells from PBMCs. This sequence was found in a human donor with multiple sclerosis. CDR3 residues: CASSSSGTTYTQYF. The CDR3 DNA sequence: TGTGCCAGCAGCTCCTCCGGGACAACGTATACGCAGTATTTT.